This TCR beta chain stems from a study of cytomegalovirus exposure and HLA in healthy donors. Study results and caveats: Researchers counted roughly 150 TCR beta chains as cytomegalovirus-associated. In vitro data verified three CMV-associated chains as specific for CMV antigens. Within the approximately 110 validation repertoires, first-cohort TCR clusters tended to co-occur, according to a later analysis. High sensitivity and specificity were reportedly achieved when the classifier diagnosed cytomegalovirus status.

CDR3 length: 15 amino acids. The V end was cut by 6 bases, the J end by 2 bases, with 17 bases between. The germline V gene encodes CDR1 MDHEN and CDR2 SYDVKM. As regards this clone: The antigen is unknown.

Clones were sequenced by immunoSEQ multiplex PCR, and TCRdb holds only the in-frame ones, with some missing. Of over 45,000 clones in the sample, around 90% were seen once. Sequenced: PBMCs. The receptor comes from a man in his late teens or twenties in good health and CMV-seronegative. The chain recombines TRBV28 with TRBJ2-7; tentatively, D is TRBD1 (6 bases). The CDR3 DNA sequence: TGTGCCAGCAGAAACCAGGGGCCAAGCGCCTACGAGCAGTACTTC. It specifies CASRNQGPSAYEQYF.